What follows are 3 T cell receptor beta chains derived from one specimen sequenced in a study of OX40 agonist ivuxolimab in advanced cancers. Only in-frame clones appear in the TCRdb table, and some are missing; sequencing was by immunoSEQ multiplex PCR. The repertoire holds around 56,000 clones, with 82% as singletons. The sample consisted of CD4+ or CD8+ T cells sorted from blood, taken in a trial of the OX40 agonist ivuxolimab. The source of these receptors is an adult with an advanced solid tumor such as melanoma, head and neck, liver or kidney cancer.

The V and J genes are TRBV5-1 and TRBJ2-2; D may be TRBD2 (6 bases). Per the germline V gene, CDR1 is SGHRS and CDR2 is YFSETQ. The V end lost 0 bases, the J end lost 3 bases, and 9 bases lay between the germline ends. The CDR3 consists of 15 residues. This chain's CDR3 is CASSLAGVDTGELFF. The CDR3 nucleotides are TGCGCCAGCAGCTTGGCGGGAGTAGACACCGGGGAGCTGTTTTTT.

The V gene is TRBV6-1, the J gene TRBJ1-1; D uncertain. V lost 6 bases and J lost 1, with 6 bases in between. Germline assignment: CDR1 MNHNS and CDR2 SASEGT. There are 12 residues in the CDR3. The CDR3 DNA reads TGTGCCAGCAGGTCCGGGAACACTGAAGCTTTCTTT. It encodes CASRSGNTEAFF.

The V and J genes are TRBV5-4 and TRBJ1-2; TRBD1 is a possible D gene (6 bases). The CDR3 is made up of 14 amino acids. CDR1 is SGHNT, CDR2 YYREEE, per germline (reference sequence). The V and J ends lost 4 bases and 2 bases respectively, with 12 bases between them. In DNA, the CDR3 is TGTGCCAGCAGCCCGACAGGCGACAACTATGGCTACACCTTC. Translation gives CASSPTGDNYGYTF.